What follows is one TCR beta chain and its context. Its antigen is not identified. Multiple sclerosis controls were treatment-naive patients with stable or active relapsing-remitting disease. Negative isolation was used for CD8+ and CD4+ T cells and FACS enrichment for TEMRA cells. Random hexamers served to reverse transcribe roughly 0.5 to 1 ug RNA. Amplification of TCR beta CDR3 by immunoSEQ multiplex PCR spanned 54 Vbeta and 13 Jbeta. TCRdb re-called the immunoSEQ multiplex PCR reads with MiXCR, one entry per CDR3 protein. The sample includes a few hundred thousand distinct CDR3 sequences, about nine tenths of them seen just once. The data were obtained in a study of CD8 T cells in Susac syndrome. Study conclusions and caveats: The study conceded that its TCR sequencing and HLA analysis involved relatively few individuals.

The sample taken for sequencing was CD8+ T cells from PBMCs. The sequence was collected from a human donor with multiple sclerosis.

CDR3 nucleotides: TGTGCCAGCAGTGCTACCCGGGAGACCCAGTACTTC. It is translated as CASSATRETQYF. The rearrangement uses TRBV6-2 or TRBV6-3 and TRBJ2-5; D is unclear. V was clipped by 5 bases and J by 5 bases, with 9 bases between them. Germline CDR1 reads MNHEY; CDR2 reads SVGEGT. This CDR3 contains 12 residues.